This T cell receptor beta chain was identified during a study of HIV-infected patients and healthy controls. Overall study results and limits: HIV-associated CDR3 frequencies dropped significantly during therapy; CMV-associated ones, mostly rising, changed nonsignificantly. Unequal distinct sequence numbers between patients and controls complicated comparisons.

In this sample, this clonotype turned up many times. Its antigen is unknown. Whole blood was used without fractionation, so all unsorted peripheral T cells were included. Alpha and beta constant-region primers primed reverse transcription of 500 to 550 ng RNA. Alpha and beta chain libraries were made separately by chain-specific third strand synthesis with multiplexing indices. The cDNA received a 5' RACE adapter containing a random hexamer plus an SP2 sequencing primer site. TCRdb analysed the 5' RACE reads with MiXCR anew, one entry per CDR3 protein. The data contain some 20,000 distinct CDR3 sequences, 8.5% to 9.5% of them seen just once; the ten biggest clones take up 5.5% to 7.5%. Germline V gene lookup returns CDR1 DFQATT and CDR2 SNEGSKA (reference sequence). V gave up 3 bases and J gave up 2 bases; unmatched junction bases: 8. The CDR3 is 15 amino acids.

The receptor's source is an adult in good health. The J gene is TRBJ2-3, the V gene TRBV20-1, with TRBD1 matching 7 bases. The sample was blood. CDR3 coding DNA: TGCAGTGCTAGTCCTCTCGGACAGGCCACAGATACGCAGTATTTT. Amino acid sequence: CSASPLGQATDTQYF.